A single sample gave rise to the 2 T cell receptor beta chains below, sequenced in a study of CD8+CD57+ T cells in acquired aplastic anemia (dated by TCRdb to 2016 to 2019). Sequencing took place on an Illumina HiSeq 2000. Genomic DNA was used as template for profiling of TCR beta VDJ combinations and CDR3 sequences. The public reads were reprocessed in TCRdb via fastp at Q25 and MiXCR, keeping in-frame beta chains. Every distinct CDR3 protein forms one entry, paired with its most common genes and DNA. The sample has around 150,000 distinct CDR3 sequences on record, roughly 40% of them singletons. In total, the top ten clones hold over 0.95% of the sample. Material for sequencing was sorted CD4+, CD8+, or CD8+CD57+ T cells (not recorded which) from PBMCs. These TCRs come from a human donor in good health.

In regard to this clonotype: A read error may explain this, as a much larger clone is one base away. V gene TRBV30 combines with J gene TRBJ2-7, with 8 bases fitting TRBD1. The CDR3 consists of 12 residues. CDR1 GTSNPN and CDR2 SVGIG come from the germline V gene (reference sequence). This CDR3 reads CAWRDRAYERYF. The CDR3 DNA reads TGTGCCTGGAGGGACAGGGCCTACGAGCGGTACTTC.

This clonotype was found many times. This sequence joins TRBV7-3 and TRBJ2-3; D possibly corresponds to TRBD2 (5 bases). Trimming took 4 bases from V and 4 from J, leaving 18 bases between them. In germline, CDR1 is SGHTA, CDR2 FQGTGA. The CDR3 covers 16 residues. The CDR3 sequence is CASSSLAGLASDTQYF. For the CDR3, the DNA is TGTGCCAGCAGCTCCCTCGCCGGGCTAGCATCAGATACGCAGTATTTT.